The 29 T cell receptor beta chains below come from one sample, sequenced in a study of beta chain features in type 1 diabetes. Whole-study results and caveats: Researchers report that Type 1 diabetes patients had moderately but significantly shorter TCRB CDR3s across all four CD4+ subsets.

Every bit of the isolated RNA underwent reverse transcription, so sequencing read expressed TCRB transcripts. Here immunoSEQ multiplex PCR was the method, and the copy in TCRdb shows in-frame clones only, minus some. The data hold about 650,000 clones, with 12% observed a single time. These receptors lack a known antigen. The specimen sequenced was naive CD4+ T cells from blood. The receptor set was obtained from a man younger than 45 with type 1 diabetes.

The chain combines TRBV5-1 with TRBJ1-1, with 9 bases lining up with TRBD1. Trimming at V came to 4 bases and at J to 2 bases, leaving 9 bases not matched to a gene. The germline gives CDR1 SGHRS, CDR2 YFSETQ. The CDR3 has 16 residues. DNA of the CDR3: TGCGCCAGCAGCCAGGGGACAGGGACCCGAAACACTGAAGCTTTCTTT. Translating it yields CASSQGTGTRNTEAFF.

As regards this clone: Distinct nucleotide sequences in the sample also encode this CDR3. J is TRBJ2-2 and V is TRBV2; D is perhaps TRBD1 (5 bases). The CDR3 length is 14 residues. V lost 3 bases and J lost 5, with 10 bases in between. CDR1 SNHLY and CDR2 FYNNEI come from the germline V gene. CDR3 coding DNA: TGTGCCAGCAGTGAGGCAGGGCAGACCGGGGAGCTGTTTTTT. Translated: CASSEAGQTGELFF.

The V gene is TRBV5-6, the J gene TRBJ2-3; possibly TRBD1 or TRBD2 for D (5 bases each). CDR1 is SGHDT and CDR2 is YYEEEE in the germline V gene. The CDR3 has 15 amino acids. V lost 4 bases and J lost 4, with 16 bases in between. In DNA form, the CDR3 reads TGTGCCAGCAGCCCTTTAGGGGAGAGTCCAGATACGCAGTATTTT. Amino acids: CASSPLGESPDTQYF.

The rearrangement links TRBV6-5 to TRBJ1-3, with unresolved D. Trimming shortened V by 5 bases and J by 0 bases, and 8 bases separated the two germline ends. Germline V gene sequence: CDR1 MNHEY, CDR2 SVGAGI. The CDR3 is 14 residues long. The CDR3 region is CASSPRISGNTIYF. The CDR3 DNA follows: TGTGCCAGCAGTCCAAGGATCTCTGGAAACACCATATATTTT.

This clone was counted once. The V call is TRBV5-6, the J call TRBJ1-2, with D hard to call. Germline values: CDR1 SGHDT, CDR2 YYEEEE. The CDR3 has 14 amino acids. The V and J ends lost 2 bases and 2 bases respectively, with 10 bases between them. Here the CDR3 DNA reads TGTGCCAGCAGCTTTCCCGGGGTAAACTATGGCTACACCTTC. It yields the protein CASSFPGVNYGYTF.

This clone was counted between two and nine times. The rearrangement joins TRBV20-1 to TRBJ2-3, with D perhaps matching TRBD1 or TRBD2 (5 bases each). In germline, CDR1 is DFQATT, CDR2 SNEGSKA (reference sequence). The CDR3 extends over 11 amino acids. Trimming pared 4 bases from V and 11 bases from J, leaving 13 bases between. In DNA, the CDR3 is TGCAGTGCTAACCCGGGGCTAGGGCAGTATTTT. Its protein product is CSANPGLGQYF.

The chain carries TRBV6-5 and TRBJ2-7, with D hard to call. Trimming shortened V by 6 bases and J by 5 bases, and 11 bases separated the two germline ends. This CDR3 is built from 12 residues. Germline CDR1 MNHEY, CDR2 SVGAGI. The CDR3 region is CASSAGWDEQYF. Written as DNA, the CDR3 is TGTGCCAGCAGCGCTGGATGGGACGAGCAGTACTTC.

The genes are TRBV5-1 and TRBJ2-4; 7 bases fit TRBD1. V was clipped by 4 bases and J by 4 bases; unmatched bases: 5. The germline V gene encodes CDR1 SGHRS and CDR2 YFSETQ. The CDR3 length is 14 residues. This CDR3 reads CASSGSTGKNIQYF. DNA of the CDR3: TGCGCCAGCAGCGGATCGACAGGGAAAAACATTCAGTACTTC. Complete variable domain (other parts from reference TRBV5-1 and TRBJ2-4): KAGVTQTPRYLIKTRGQQVTLSCSPISGHRSVSWYQQTPGQGLQFLFEYFSETQRNKGNFPGRFSGRQFSNSRSEMNVSTLELGDSALYLCASSGSTGKNIQYFGAGTRLSVL.

The CDR3 protein is CASSSAGFSYEQYF. The CDR3 DNA follows: TGCGCCAGCAGCTCTGCAGGGTTTTCCTACGAGCAGTACTTC. The gene calls are TRBV5-1 and TRBJ2-7; tentatively, D is TRBD1 (5 bases). Germline CDR1 and CDR2: SGHRS and YFSETQ. With 3 bases removed from V and 1 base from J, the gap between germline ends came to 11 bases. This CDR3 is 14 amino acids long.

CDR3: CASSFRQGVGYTF. CDR3 DNA: TGTGCCAGCAGTTTCCGACAGGGAGTGGGCTACACCTTC. This chain connects TRBV27 to TRBJ1-2; the match to TRBD1 covers 7 bases. Germline V gives CDR1 MNHEY, CDR2 SMNVEV (reference sequence). The V and J ends lost 3 bases and 8 bases, in that order; junction bases with no gene match: 6. The CDR3 loop spans 13 amino acids.

This clone showed up just a few times. V usage is TRBV4-3 and J usage is TRBJ1-2; the match to TRBD1 covers 7 bases. V dropped 3 bases and J dropped 4; count of bases not matched to a gene: 8. CDR3 length equals 15 residues. Germline V lookup: CDR1 LGHNA, CDR2 YSLEER. The CDR3 DNA follows: TGCGCCAGCAGCCAGGAGGGACAGACCCGCTATGGCTACACCTTC. Encoded protein: CASSQEGQTRYGYTF.

The chain has TRBV2 and TRBJ2-2; D not certain. Germline lookup yields CDR1 SNHLY and CDR2 FYNNEI. The CDR3 consists of 14 residues. Trimming took off 4 bases at V and 0 bases at J, with 6 bases between the two ends. CDR3 sequence: CASSVDANTGELFF. The CDR3 DNA sequence: TGTGCCAGCAGTGTGGACGCGAACACCGGGGAGCTGTTTTTT.

This clone has a handful of counts. This chain links TRBV27 with TRBJ2-7; 8 positions agree with TRBD1. With V trimmed by 2 bases and J by 12 bases, 6 bases remained unmatched. The germline gives CDR1 MNHEY, CDR2 SMNVEV (reference sequence). The CDR3 covers 12 residues. This CDR3 reads CASSLQGAHWYF. Written as DNA, the CDR3 is TGTGCCAGCAGTTTACAGGGGGCGCACTGGTACTTC.

The chain recombines TRBV18 with TRBJ1-5, with D unresolved. The CDR3 length is 14 residues. Germline CDR1 and CDR2: KGHSH and LQKENI. V lost 1 base to trimming and J lost 0 bases, with 4 bases between them. In DNA, the CDR3 is TGTGCCAGCTCACCACGGGGTAGCAATCAGCCCCAGCATTTT. Translating gives CASSPRGSNQPQHF.

The genes are TRBV6-5 and TRBJ1-2; no firm D call. V was clipped by 5 bases and J by 4 bases, with 8 bases between them. This CDR3 has 12 amino acids. The germline V gene has CDR1 MNHEY and CDR2 SVGAGI. CDR3 in DNA: TGTGCCAGCAGTCCTGGAAGCTATGGCTACACCTTC. Translated, it gives CASSPGSYGYTF.

This clone was recorded a few times. The CDR3 loop reads CASSWGGGYTF. CDR3 DNA: TGTGCCAGCAGCTGGGGTGGCGGCTACACCTTC. The V and J genes are TRBV5-6 and TRBJ1-2; D is unresolved. V lost 3 bases and J 8 bases, leaving 8 bases between the germline ends. CDR3 length: 11 amino acids. Germline V gene lookup returns CDR1 SGHDT and CDR2 YYEEEE.

The chain uses TRBV9 and TRBJ2-7; D possibly corresponds to TRBD1 (6 bases). The germline gives CDR1 SGDLS, CDR2 YYNGEE. The V gene lost 0 bases and the J gene lost 5 bases, with 15 bases spanning the gap. The CDR3 is 15 residues long. The CDR3 region has the DNA TGTGCCAGCAGCGTAGAGGCGACAGGCGTGGACGAGCAGTACTTC. It codes for CASSVEATGVDEQYF.

The rearrangement joins TRBV29-1 to TRBJ2-2; D might be TRBD1 (6 bases). The length of the CDR3 is 13 residues. From germline, CDR1 is SQVTM and CDR2 ANQGSEA. Trimming took 3 bases from V and 4 from J, leaving 9 bases between them. The CDR3 here is CSVDGTLTGELFF. The CDR3 DNA reads TGCAGCGTTGACGGGACACTCACCGGGGAGCTGTTTTTT.

There are a few counts of this clone. The chain has TRBV29-1 and TRBJ1-1, with D tentatively TRBD1 (6 bases). This CDR3 is built from 11 residues. V was clipped by 7 bases and J by 10 bases, with 16 bases between them. Germline CDR1 is SQVTM and CDR2 is ANQGSEA. Written as DNA, the CDR3 is TGCAGCGGGACAGACCTTGAACGAGCTTTCTTT. This translates into CSGTDLERAFF. The variable domain in full, completed from reference TRBV29-1 and TRBJ1-1, reads SAVISQKPSRDICQRGTSLTIQCQVDSQVTMMFWYRQQPGQSLTLIATANQGSEATYESGFVIDKFPISRPNLTFSTLTVSNMSPEDSSIYLCSGTDLERAFFGQGTRLTVV.

This clone has just a few counts. V usage is TRBV6-5 and J usage is TRBJ1-1; 8 bases align to TRBD1. Germline CDR1 and CDR2: MNHEY and SVGAGI. The CDR3 sequence is 15 residues long. Trimming cost V 2 bases and J 1 base; bases outside gene matches: 3. DNA for the CDR3: TGTGCCAGCAGTTACCCGGGACAGGAGAACACTGAAGCTTTCTTT. Translating gives CASSYPGQENTEAFF.

A few counts support this clone. The V gene is TRBV15, the J gene TRBJ1-1; D is unclear. The germline CDR1 and CDR2 sequences are LNHNV and YYDKDF (reference sequence). V was pared by 5 bases and J by 12 bases, with 16 bases between. This CDR3 contains 12 residues. The CDR3 region has the DNA TGTGCCACCAGCGCCCAGGACCGCCTTACTTTCTTT. Protein: CATSAQDRLTFF.

This CDR3 is CASSEAGQVGYGYTF. The CDR3 bases are TGTGCCAGCAGTGAAGCGGGACAGGTCGGCTATGGCTACACCTTC. The chain combines TRBV2 with TRBJ1-2, with 8 bases lining up with TRBD1. The J segment lost 4 bases and the V segment lost 0 bases, leaving 4 bases of the junction unmatched. The CDR3 is 15 amino acids. Germline CDR1 is SNHLY and CDR2 is FYNNEI.

The sample holds a few counts of this clone. The chain is built from TRBV7-3 and TRBJ2-7; D remains ambiguous. This CDR3 is 13 amino acids long. The V gene's germline CDR1 is SGHTA and CDR2 FQGTGA. Trimming cost V 0 bases and J 3 bases, with 6 bases left between them. The CDR3 reads CASSLTADYEQYF. CDR3 nucleotides: TGTGCCAGCAGCTTAACTGCGGACTACGAGCAGTACTTC.

The rearrangement links TRBV5-1 to TRBJ1-6, with D uncertain. The germline CDR1 and CDR2 sequences are SGHRS and YFSETQ. The CDR3 covers 13 residues. The V gene lost 2 bases and the J gene lost 5 bases, with 5 bases spanning the gap. CDR3: CASSLTDNSPLHF. For the CDR3, the DNA is TGCGCCAGCAGCTTAACGGATAATTCACCCCTCCACTTT. The full variable domain, its missing parts supplied by reference TRBV5-1 and TRBJ1-6, is KAGVTQTPRYLIKTRGQQVTLSCSPISGHRSVSWYQQTPGQGLQFLFEYFSETQRNKGNFPGRFSGRQFSNSRSEMNVSTLELGDSALYLCASSLTDNSPLHFGNGTRLTVT.

This clone came up a few times. The CDR3 DNA reads as TGTGCTAGTGGCTTCCGGGACGTAGGACAAGAGACCCAGTACTTC. This codes for CASGFRDVGQETQYF. The chain links TRBV12-5 to TRBJ2-5, with D tentatively TRBD1 or TRBD2 (5 bases each). The CDR3 is 15 amino acids. Trimming pared 6 bases from V and 2 bases from J, leaving 16 bases between. Germline V gene sequence: CDR1 LGHNT, CDR2 FRNRAP.

This clone has more than one count but fewer than ten. The rearrangement links TRBV27 to TRBJ2-5; 14 bases map to TRBD2. CDR3 length: 19 residues. Trimming at V came to 6 bases and at J to 7 bases, leaving 19 bases not matched to a gene. Per germline, CDR1 MNHEY and CDR2 SMNVEV (reference sequence). The CDR3 is CASSATDSGTSGGWGTQYF. CDR3 DNA: TGTGCCAGCAGCGCCACGGACTCCGGGACTAGCGGGGGCTGGGGGACCCAGTACTTC.

The genes are TRBV7-9 and TRBJ1-4; 8 bases fit TRBD1. The CDR3 is made up of 14 amino acids. CDR1 is SEHNR, CDR2 FQNEAQ, per germline (reference sequence). J lost 5 bases, V lost 3 bases, and 2 bases had no gene match. Here the CDR3 DNA reads TGTGCCAGCAGCTTCAGGGGGCTAAATGAAAAACTGTTTTTT. Translated: CASSFRGLNEKLFF.

The J gene is TRBJ2-5, the V gene TRBV19; tentative D call: TRBD1 (6 bases). Germline V gene sequence: CDR1 LNHDA, CDR2 SQIVND (reference sequence). CDR3 size: 16 residues. V dropped 5 bases and J dropped 1 base, with 17 bases sitting between them. The CDR3 protein is CASSRRQEGPQETQYF. CDR3 nucleotide sequence: TGTGCCAGTAGTCGAAGACAGGAAGGCCCCCAAGAGACCCAGTACTTC.

Only a few counts were recorded for this clone. The chain links TRBV2 to TRBJ1-6; 8 bases match TRBD1. The germline gives CDR1 SNHLY, CDR2 FYNNEI. The V and J ends lost 1 base and 9 bases, in that order; junction bases with no gene match: 20. The CDR3 is 20 residues long. The CDR3 reads CASSEGFGTGVLLGVSPLHF. CDR3 nucleotides: TGTGCCAGCAGTGAAGGCTTCGGGACAGGAGTCCTTCTGGGGGTTTCACCCCTCCACTTT.